The subject of this entry is one T cell receptor (beta chain). Its target is not known. A FACSAria was used to sort CD4+ and CD8+ T cells. These cells came from PBMCs. This entry is derived from a study of CD8+ T cells in alopecia areata. General study findings and limits: Clonality exceeded that of normal scalp in lesional scalp, most notably in alopecia totalis/universalis.

Sequencing templates came from extracted RNA that was reverse transcribed into cDNA. The method was immunoSEQ multiplex PCR; TCRdb's version includes in-frame clones alone and lacks a portion of them. The data show 100,000 to 130,000 clones, with 55% to 75% seen just once and 20% to 25% held by the top ten. The source is a human donor in good health. Sequenced material: CD8+ T cells sorted from blood.

The CDR3 bases are TGTGCCAGTGATCCGGGACACAACACCGGGGAGCTGTTTTTT. It specifies CASDPGHNTGELFF. The chain joins TRBV11-2 to TRBJ2-2; tentatively, D is TRBD1 (6 bases). CDR3 length equals 14 residues. Trimming pared 9 bases from V and 2 bases from J, leaving 13 bases between. Per germline, CDR1 SGHAT and CDR2 FQNNGV.